The clone carrying this T cell receptor beta chain came up many times. Germline trimming cut 7 bases from V and 3 bases from J; bases unmatched to any gene: 8. Germline V CDR1 and CDR2: MDHEN, SYDVKM. The CDR3 consists of 14 residues. This entry is derived from a study of T cells in Graves' hyperthyroidism and ophthalmopathy. Researchers took RNA transcripts and amplified the TCR beta CDR3 regions from them. The TCR CDR3 first-round RT-PCR relied on the HTBI primer set. TCRdb re-called the multiplex PCR reads with MiXCR, one entry per CDR3 protein. The repertoire holds over 300,000 distinct CDR3 sequences, with roughly 14% as singletons.

Sequencing was performed on blood. This clonotype was sampled from a woman aged 60-75 years with Graves' hyperthyroidism. The chain has TRBV28 and TRBJ2-7; 8 bases agree with TRBD1. As DNA, the CDR3 is TGTGCCAGCACCCAAATCACAGGGGGCTACGAGCAGTACTTC. As protein: CASTQITGGYEQYF.